This TCR beta chain was retrieved from a study of T cell responses to AZD1222 COVID-19 vaccine. Data came from immunoSEQ multiplex PCR; TCRdb stores just in-frame clones and leaves some out. The sample has about 150,000 clones, over 80% seen once. Concerning this clone itself: The antigen is undetermined.

General study findings and limits: Spike-specific TCR depth and breadth grew after two AZD1222 doses. Dominant CD4 TCR responses targeted spike regions 160-218 and 743-854. Baseline seropositivity characterized only six AZD1222 recipients. Donors, mostly white British, included more females; clonal diversity was possibly underestimated.

Between the trimmed V and J ends, which lost 6 bases and 0 bases, there was a span of 4 bases. The CDR3 is made up of 13 amino acids. The V gene's germline CDR1 is SGHRS and CDR2 YFSETQ. Sequencing used peripheral blood, obtained 28 days after the second AZD1222 dose. The clonotype was recovered from an adult who received the AZD1222 COVID-19 vaccine. V and J are TRBV5-1 and TRBJ2-6, with D uncertain. CDR3 sequence (DNA): TGCGCCAGCAAATACTCTGGGGCCAACGTCCTGACTTTC. As protein: CASKYSGANVLTF.